The following is a T cell receptor (beta chain) sequence with its context. Its antigen remains unidentified. A much larger clone sits a single nucleotide away, making a read error possible. The source of the sample is a study of blood T cells in healthy people across ages (dated by TCRdb to about 2015). General notes on the study: In model experiments, roughly one uniquely barcoded TCR beta cDNA molecule per two T cells was captured by template switching. To track age-related changes in TCR beta repertoire diversity, the study relied on deep sequencing normalized with unique cDNA molecular identifiers. Four age groups were formed from the donors: young (average approximately 15 years), middle-aged (just under 40), aged (approximately 60) and long-lived (more than 75). To avoid experimental bias, donors of different ages were spread randomly across the sequencing lanes. Using the same blood draw, the study looked at two additional independent replicas of 1 million unique cDNA reads for two donors, one aged 18 to 30 and the other aged 80 or older. Overall study outcomes, separate from this receptor: Because donor CMV infection status was unknown, age-related changes in expanded clonotypes were potentially confounded. Compared with the aged group, more naive CD4+ T cells, fewer expanded clones and increased TCR diversity were shown by the long-lived group, suggesting age selection. Observed TCR beta diversity per million T cells fell roughly linearly with age, and a significant reduction was already apparent by age around 44. Because profiling used bulk unsorted PBMCs, naive and antigen-experienced compartments could not be compared conclusively. Estimates of total diversity from one million sequenced T cells were regarded as lower bounds and underestimates. There was a strong correlation between observed TCR beta diversity and the percentage of naive T cells measured by flow cytometry.

Receptors were amplified or captured by 5' RACE. The sample was run on an Illumina HiSeq 2500. A second about 7 to 12 cycle PCR used a sample-barcoded 5' primer and a J-beta primer mix. A unique molecular identifier was introduced onto each TCR beta cDNA molecule by a template-switch 5' adaptor carrying 12 random nucleotides. At least 3 million CDR3-containing paired-end reads were obtained from each sample. All of the RNA was converted into first-strand cDNA using the Mint cDNA synthesis kit, with a TRBC-specific oligonucleotide serving as the primer. After uracil-DNA glycosylase treatment, a first 18-cycle PCR used universal primers M1SS and BC2_uni_R on all cDNA. Per the authors' processing: Each sample was normalized by randomly selecting 1 million high-quality reads, each carrying a distinct molecular identifier. Reads sharing molecular identifiers were discarded rather than binned into consensus sequences. MiTCR, with a Q25 quality threshold and the strictest error-elimination algorithm, was used for CDR3 identification, clonotype clustering and error correction. Lower-bound total TCR beta diversity was estimated with a nonparametric unseen species model using Euler transformation. Clones were called with MiXCR by TCRdb after fastp trimmed the public reads at Q25, and only in-frame beta chains were retained. Every distinct CDR3 protein forms one entry, paired with its most common genes and DNA. None of the V and J calls come from the authors' own analysis; TCRdb made them. The sample includes hundreds of thousands of distinct CDR3 sequences, with around 31% observed a single time. Roughly 14% of the sample is held by the ten biggest clonotypes.

The donors were a few dozen Caucasian individuals from Russia, aged roughly 6 to 100 years, who were systemically healthy. Each donor gave ten milliliters of peripheral blood, collected into EDTA-treated Vacutainer tubes. PBMCs were isolated by Ficoll-Paque density-gradient centrifugation, with at least 6.5 million obtained per sample. Trizol reagent was used to extract total RNA from the PBMCs, yielding at least 5 micrograms per sample. For every donor, flow cytometry on a PBMC aliquot measured the percentage of naive CD45RAhigh/CD27high T cells. The germline V gene sets CDR1 to MDHEN and CDR2 to SYDVKM. The CDR3 numbers 16 residues from cysteine through phenylalanine. This entry keeps only the CDR3 DNA: 48 bases, framed from base 1.

The chain is assembled from TRBV28 and TRBJ2-1, and perhaps TRBD2 as D gene, on 7 matching bases. Sequencing input: blood. The clonotype comes from a woman older than 75 in good health. The CDR3 here reads CANSLGVGGGQDEQFF. The nucleotide sequence reads TGTGCCAACAGTCTCGGAGTAGGGGGGGGCCAAGATGAGCAGTTCTTC.